The entry below describes one T cell receptor beta chain. As yet, its antigen is unknown. An end of the junction does not agree with germline; a read error may underlie this. These data are taken from a study of cytomegalovirus exposure and HLA in healthy donors. The PCR used 60 Vbeta and 13 Jbeta primers. Repertoires were generated with immunoSEQ multiplex PCR, while TCRdb's copy carries only in-frame clones and drops some. The table records a few hundred thousand clones, 80% of them present only once. The CDR3 has 13 residues. Germline-derived CDR1 and CDR2 are SQVTM and ANQGSEA. Notes on the study in general: HLA alleles showed associations with 16,951 TCR beta sequences in a later analysis, at a 0.05 false discovery rate. Certain indistinguishable V segments, among them TRBV6-2 and TRBV6-3, were excluded.

The clonotype originates from a girl between 2 and 10 years old in good health and CMV-seronegative. The sequenced sample was PBMCs. The chain couples TRBV29-1 to TRBJ2-3, with 7 nucleotides matching TRBD2. CDR3 protein: CGVETSRADTQYF. Here the CDR3 DNA reads TGCGGCGTTGAGACTAGCCGGGCAGATACGCAGTATTTT.